Presented here are 19 T cell receptor beta chains from one specimen sequenced in a study of CD8 T cells in ankylosing spondylitis. Via MiXCR, TCRdb re-called the 5' RACE reads, giving one row per CDR3 protein. The sample lists around 300,000 distinct CDR3 sequences, 11% occurring once. Sequenced: blood, either unsorted or a sorted T cell fraction (not recorded which). The receptors were sampled from a female donor with ankylosing spondylitis or in good health (not recorded which).

There are many counts of this clonotype. The chain joins TRBV20-1 to TRBJ1-6, with 10 bases aligning to TRBD1. Germline V gene data show CDR1 as DFQATT and CDR2 as SNEGSKA (reference sequence). Losses at the gene ends were 0 bases for V and 7 bases for J; bases not matched to a gene: 3. This CDR3 contains 15 residues. The CDR3 reads CSAREGQGRNSPLHF. The CDR3 DNA reads TGCAGTGCTAGAGAGGGACAGGGGAGAAATTCACCCCTCCACTTT.

The chain employs TRBV5-1 and TRBJ1-1; D is uncertain. Trimming left V 0 bases short and J 5 bases short, with 5 bases between. Per germline, CDR1 SGHRS and CDR2 YFSETQ. This CDR3 spans 12 amino acids. For the CDR3, the DNA is TGCGCCAGCAGCTTGGATAAAACTGAAGCTTTCTTT. It translates to CASSLDKTEAFF.

This clonotype was counted only a few times. The V gene is TRBV27, the J gene TRBJ1-6; no reliable D call. Looked up from germline, CDR1 is MNHEY and CDR2 is SMNVEV (reference sequence). The CDR3 has 16 residues. V was pared by 6 bases and J by 0 bases, with 12 bases between. The CDR3 bases are TGTGCCAGCAGGCGGGAAGCTAGCTCCTATAATTCACCCCTCCACTTT. Encoded protein: CASRREASSYNSPLHF.

This chain joins TRBV27 and TRBJ2-5; D assignment may be TRBD1 or TRBD2 (5 bases each). The germline V gene has CDR1 MNHEY and CDR2 SMNVEV (reference sequence). The germline V and J ends were trimmed by 5 bases and 5 bases, with 24 bases remaining between them. The CDR3 has 17 residues. CDR3 residues: CASSPGTAVRYRETQYF. The CDR3 DNA reads TGTGCCAGCAGTCCCGGGACGGCCGTGAGATATAGGGAGACCCAGTACTTC.

This chain uses TRBV13 with TRBJ1-1; D possibly corresponds to TRBD1 (5 bases). CDR3 length equals 14 residues. Trimming pared 2 bases from V and 6 bases from J, leaving 13 bases between. CDR1 and CDR2 (germline): PRHDT, FYEKMQ (reference sequence). CDR3 nucleotide sequence: TGTGCCAGCAGCTTACGGCCAAGGGGCGCTGAAGCTTTCTTT. It specifies CASSLRPRGAEAFF.

The gene calls are TRBV7-2 and TRBJ1-2; D remains ambiguous. CDR3 length: 14 amino acids. CDR1 SGHTA and CDR2 FQGNSA come from the germline V gene. Trimming took off 1 base at V and 4 bases at J, with 10 bases between the two ends. CDR3 bases: TGTGCCAGCAGCTTAGTGGGCAGCTTCTATGGCTACACCTTC. It yields the protein CASSLVGSFYGYTF.

This clonotype was counted ten times or more. This chain connects TRBV5-1 to TRBJ2-1; D gene unclear. Germline V gene lookup returns CDR1 SGHRS and CDR2 YFSETQ. CDR3 length: 14 amino acids. V was shortened by 2 bases and J by 6 bases, with 12 bases between the two germline ends. CDR3 sequence reads: CASSFPDSINEQFF. The CDR3 DNA reads TGCGCCAGCAGCTTCCCTGACTCTATCAATGAGCAGTTCTTC.

This clonotype was picked up many times. V is TRBV20-1 and J is TRBJ2-3, with TRBD2 as a possible D gene (6 bases). Trimming removed 4 bases at V and 1 base at J, with 12 bases between. The V gene's germline CDR1 is DFQATT and CDR2 SNEGSKA (reference sequence). The CDR3 covers 14 residues. DNA of the CDR3: TGCAGTGCTACGACACTAGCCCGCACAGATACGCAGTATTTT. It codes for CSATTLARTDTQYF.

The sample holds many counts of this clonotype. The V and J genes are TRBV3-1 and TRBJ1-2; D call uncertain. The CDR3 contains 14 residues. Per the germline V gene, CDR1 is LGHDT and CDR2 is YNNKEL (reference sequence). Trimming took off 6 bases at V and 5 bases at J, with 16 bases between the two ends. CDR3 DNA: TGTGCCAGCAGGTCGGGTTCGGGAGCTTATGGCTACACCTTC. Amino acids: CASRSGSGAYGYTF.

This clonotype was seen repeatedly, ten times or more. V usage is TRBV10-3 and J usage is TRBJ2-3, with 7 bases that match TRBD1. The CDR3 has 14 amino acids. With V trimmed by 6 bases and J by 1 base, 4 bases remained unmatched. Germline V gene sequence: CDR1 ENHRY, CDR2 SYGVKD. The CDR3 sequence is CAIRPQGRTDTQYF. The CDR3 coding sequence is TGTGCCATCAGGCCACAGGGGCGCACAGATACGCAGTATTTT.

Comment on this clonotype: A single base separates this from a much larger clone, so it may be a read error. The chain is built from TRBV7-9 and TRBJ2-1; D gene unclear. Germline V gene sequence: CDR1 SEHNR, CDR2 FQNEAQ (reference sequence). The CDR3 runs to 13 residues. Trimming stripped 1 base from V and 12 bases from J, with 13 bases between. The CDR3 DNA reads TGTGCCAGCAGCTTAGGGCAGAGCGATGGGCAGTTCTTC. Residues: CASSLGQSDGQFF.

This clonotype was found many times. This chain connects TRBV10-2 to TRBJ1-5; D not certain. From germline, CDR1 is WSHSY and CDR2 SAAADI. The V end was cut by 5 bases, the J end by 2 bases, with 16 bases between. The CDR3 runs to 16 residues. CDR3 protein: CASSSLGRGGNQPQHF. The CDR3 DNA reads as TGCGCCAGCAGTTCCCTCGGACGAGGTGGCAATCAGCCCCAGCATTTT.

This clonotype has at least ten counts. This chain connects TRBV10-3 to TRBJ1-6; 9 positions match TRBD1. J was trimmed by 9 bases and V by 2 bases; bases with no gene match: 11. The length of the CDR3 is 17 residues. From germline, CDR1 is ENHRY and CDR2 SYGVKD. The CDR3 reads CAISEPGLGQGISPLHF. For the CDR3, the DNA is TGTGCCATCAGTGAGCCGGGACTGGGACAGGGTATTTCACCCCTCCACTTT.

This clonotype showed up many times. The chain has TRBV12-3 or TRBV12-4 and TRBJ2-3, with 7 bases fitting TRBD1. V shed 6 bases and J 6 bases; nucleotides not matched to a gene: 15. CDR3 length: 16 residues. CDR3 amino acids: CASRARGLGSMDTQYF. CDR3 DNA: TGTGCCAGCAGGGCGAGGGGGCTAGGGTCTATGGATACGCAGTATTTT.

As regards this clonotype: This may be a read error: a much more frequent sequence differs by one nucleotide. This chain connects TRBV20-1 to TRBJ2-2; D possibly matches TRBD1 or TRBD2 (5 bases each). Between the trimmed V and J ends, which lost 6 bases and 8 bases, there was a span of 13 bases. There are 12 residues in the CDR3. Germline CDR1 and CDR2: DFQATT and SNEGSKA (reference sequence). The CDR3 nucleotides are TGCAGTGCCCAGAAAGGGACGGGGGAGCTGTTTTTT. Protein product: CSAQKGTGELFF.

This sequence joins TRBV28 and TRBJ2-7, with TRBD2 matching 10 bases. CDR1 is MDHEN and CDR2 is SYDVKM in the germline V gene. The V segment lost 3 bases and the J segment 6 bases; nucleotides outside the gene matches: 5. CDR3 length: 14 amino acids. The CDR3 nucleotides read TGTGCCAGCAGTTTTCCTAGCGGGGGACCCGAGCAGTACTTC. Translated, it gives CASSFPSGGPEQYF.

The chain links TRBV7-2 to TRBJ2-5; D may match TRBD1 or TRBD2 (6 bases each). Per germline, CDR1 SGHTA and CDR2 FQGNSA. This CDR3 is built from 14 residues. V shed 7 bases and J shed 0 bases, with 12 bases lying between them. DNA for the CDR3: TGTGCCAGCACCAGGGGACTGAACCAAGAGACCCAGTACTTC. Its protein product is CASTRGLNQETQYF.

The chain uses TRBV15 and TRBJ1-1; 10 bases line up with TRBD1. Trimming cost V 4 bases and J 3 bases; bases outside gene matches: 11. This CDR3 comprises 17 residues. The germline V gene encodes CDR1 LNHNV and CDR2 YYDKDF (reference sequence). The CDR3 sequence is CATSTRTGGKVDTEAFF. CDR3 in DNA: TGTGCCACCAGCACCCGGACAGGGGGGAAAGTGGACACTGAAGCTTTCTTT.

In this sample, this clonotype turned up many times. The V call is TRBV12-3 or TRBV12-4, the J call TRBJ2-4, with D hard to call. Trimming pared 5 bases from V and 9 bases from J, leaving 11 bases between. The CDR3 consists of 12 residues. The CDR3: CASSLDPAIQYF. The DNA for the CDR3 is TGTGCCAGCAGTCTCGATCCCGCCATTCAGTACTTC.